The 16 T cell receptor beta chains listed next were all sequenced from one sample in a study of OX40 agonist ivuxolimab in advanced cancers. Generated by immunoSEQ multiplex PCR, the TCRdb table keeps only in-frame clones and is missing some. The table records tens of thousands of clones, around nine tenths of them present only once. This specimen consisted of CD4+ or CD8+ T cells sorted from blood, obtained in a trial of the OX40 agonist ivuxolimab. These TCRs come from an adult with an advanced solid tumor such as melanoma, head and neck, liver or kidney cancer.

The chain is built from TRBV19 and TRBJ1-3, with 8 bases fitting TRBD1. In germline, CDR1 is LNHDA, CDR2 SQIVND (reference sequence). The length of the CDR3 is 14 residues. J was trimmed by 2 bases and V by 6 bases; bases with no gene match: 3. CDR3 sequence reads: CASRPQGAGNTIYF. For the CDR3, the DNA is TGTGCCAGTAGACCACAGGGGGCTGGAAACACCATATATTTT.

For the CDR3, the DNA is TGTGCCATCACCTCGGGGACAGGGGGCGTTTCACCCCTCCACTTT. It translates to CAITSGTGGVSPLHF. The V and J genes are TRBV10-3 and TRBJ1-6, with 12 positions matching TRBD1. Trimming removed 7 bases from V and 9 bases from J; junction bases left unmatched: 7. Germline V gene data show CDR1 as ENHRY and CDR2 as SYGVKD. The CDR3 runs 15 residues.

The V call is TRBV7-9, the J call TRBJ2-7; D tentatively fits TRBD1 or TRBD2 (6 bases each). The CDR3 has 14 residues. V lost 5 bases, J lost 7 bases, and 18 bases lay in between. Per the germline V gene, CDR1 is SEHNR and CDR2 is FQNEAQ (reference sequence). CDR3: CASSARGDGGEQYF. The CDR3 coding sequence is TGTGCCAGCAGCGCCAGGGGCGATGGAGGGGAGCAGTACTTC.

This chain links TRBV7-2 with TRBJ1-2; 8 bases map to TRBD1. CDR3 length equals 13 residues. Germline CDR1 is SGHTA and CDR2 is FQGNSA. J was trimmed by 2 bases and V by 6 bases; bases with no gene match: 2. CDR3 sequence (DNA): TGTGCCAGCAGTCGGGACAGGAACTATGGCTACACCTTC. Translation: CASSRDRNYGYTF.

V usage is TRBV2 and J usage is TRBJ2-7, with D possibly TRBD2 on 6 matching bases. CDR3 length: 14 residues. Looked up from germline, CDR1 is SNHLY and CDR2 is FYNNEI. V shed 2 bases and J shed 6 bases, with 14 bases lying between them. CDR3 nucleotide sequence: TGTGCCAGCAGTGAACTCATGGAGGGGACCGAGCAGTACTTC. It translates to CASSELMEGTEQYF.

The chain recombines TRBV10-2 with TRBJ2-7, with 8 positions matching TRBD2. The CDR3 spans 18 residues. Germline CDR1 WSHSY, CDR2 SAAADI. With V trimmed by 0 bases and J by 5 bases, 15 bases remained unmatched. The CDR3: CASSESTRASGRRDEQYF. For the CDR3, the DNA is TGCGCCAGCAGTGAGTCGACTCGGGCAAGCGGGAGAAGGGACGAGCAGTACTTC.

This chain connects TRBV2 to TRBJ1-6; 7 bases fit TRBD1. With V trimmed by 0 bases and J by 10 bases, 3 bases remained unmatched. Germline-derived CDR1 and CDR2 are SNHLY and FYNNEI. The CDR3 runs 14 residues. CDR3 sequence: CASSEAGQRSPLHF. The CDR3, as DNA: TGTGCCAGCAGTGAAGCGGGACAGAGGTCACCCCTCCACTTT.

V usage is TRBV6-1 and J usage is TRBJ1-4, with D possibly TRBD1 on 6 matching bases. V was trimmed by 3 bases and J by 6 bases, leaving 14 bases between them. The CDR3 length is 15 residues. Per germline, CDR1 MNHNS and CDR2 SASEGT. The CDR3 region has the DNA TGTGCCAGCAGTGATAGGGGGGCGATGGATGAAAAACTGTTTTTT. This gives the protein CASSDRGAMDEKLFF.

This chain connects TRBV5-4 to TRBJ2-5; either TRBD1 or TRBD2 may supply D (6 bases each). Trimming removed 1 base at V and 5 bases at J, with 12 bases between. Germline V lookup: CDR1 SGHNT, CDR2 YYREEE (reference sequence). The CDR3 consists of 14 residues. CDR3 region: CASSLLGGGETQYF. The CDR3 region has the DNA TGTGCCAGCAGCTTGTTGGGGGGCGGGGAGACCCAGTACTTC.

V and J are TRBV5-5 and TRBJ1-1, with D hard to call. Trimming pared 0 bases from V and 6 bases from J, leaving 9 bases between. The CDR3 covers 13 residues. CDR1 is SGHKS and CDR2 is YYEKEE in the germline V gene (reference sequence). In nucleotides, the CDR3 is TGTGCCAGCAGCTTGGTATGGGAGGCTGAAGCTTTCTTT. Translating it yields CASSLVWEAEAFF.

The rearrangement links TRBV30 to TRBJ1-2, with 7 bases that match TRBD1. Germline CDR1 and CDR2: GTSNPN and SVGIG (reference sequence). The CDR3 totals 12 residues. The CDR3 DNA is TGTGCTGGACAGGAGATCAACTATGGCTACACCTTC. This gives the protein CAGQEINYGYTF.

CDR3 DNA sequence: TGTGCCTGGAAAGTAGATAGCTCCTACAATGAGCAGTTCTTC. It encodes CAWKVDSSYNEQFF. The chain uses TRBV30 and TRBJ2-1; no reliable D call. This CDR3 is built from 14 residues. V was cut by 4 bases and J by 0 bases, with 10 bases left in between. Germline CDR1 reads GTSNPN; CDR2 reads SVGIG (reference sequence).

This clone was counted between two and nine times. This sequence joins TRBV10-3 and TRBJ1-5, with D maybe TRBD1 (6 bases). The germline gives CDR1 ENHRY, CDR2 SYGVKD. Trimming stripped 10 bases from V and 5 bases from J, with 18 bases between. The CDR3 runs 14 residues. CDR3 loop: CANFSDRKHQPQHF. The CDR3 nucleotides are TGTGCCAACTTTTCGGACAGAAAACATCAGCCCCAGCATTTT.

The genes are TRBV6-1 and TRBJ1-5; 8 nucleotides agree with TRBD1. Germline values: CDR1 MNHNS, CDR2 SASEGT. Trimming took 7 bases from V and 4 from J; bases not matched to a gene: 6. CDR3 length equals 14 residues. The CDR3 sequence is CASNPGQGNQPQHF. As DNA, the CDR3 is TGTGCCAGCAACCCCGGACAGGGAAATCAGCCCCAGCATTTT.

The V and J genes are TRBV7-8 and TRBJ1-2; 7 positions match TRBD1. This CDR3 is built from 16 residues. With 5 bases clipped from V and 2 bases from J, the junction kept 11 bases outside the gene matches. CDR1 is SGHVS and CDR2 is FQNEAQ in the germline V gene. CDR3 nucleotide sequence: TGTGCCAGCAGCCCCCTATCGACAGGGTCAAACTATGGCTACACCTTC. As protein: CASSPLSTGSNYGYTF.

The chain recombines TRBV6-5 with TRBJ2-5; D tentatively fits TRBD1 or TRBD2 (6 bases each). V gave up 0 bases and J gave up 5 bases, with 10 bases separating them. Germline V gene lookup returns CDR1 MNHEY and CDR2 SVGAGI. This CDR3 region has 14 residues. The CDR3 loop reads CASSYSGGWETQYF. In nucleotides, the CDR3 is TGTGCCAGCAGTTACTCCGGGGGCTGGGAGACCCAGTACTTC.